This is a list of T cell receptor beta chains from one sample in a study of blood T cell repertoires in COVID-19. Libraries were prepared by immunoSEQ multiplex PCR; TCRdb keeps only in-frame clonotypes and omits some of them. Counted here are more than 65,000 clones, around 91% occurring once; the ten biggest clones make up approximately 8%. Source material: peripheral blood. These receptors all come from a human donor in a cohort sampled during active COVID-19. CDR3s include the opening cysteine and the closing phenylalanine or tryptophan. The order of the fields is J gene, D gene, clone size, V gene, CDR3 protein, CDR3 DNA. D genes are given only for firm matches. The size entry is marked missing in some rows and otherwise reads once, few, many or a size class.

TRBJ1-2,TRBD1,NA,TRBV24-1,CATSDRASGGGYGYTF,TGTGCCACCAGTGATAGGGCGTCAGGGGGAGGCTATGGCTACACCTTC
TRBJ1-2,TRBD1,NA,TRBV25-1,CASSAQQGFYGYTF,TGTGCCAGCAGTGCTCAACAGGGGTTCTATGGCTACACCTTC
TRBJ1-5,NA,NA,TRBV27,CASRPGASNQPQHF,TGTGCCAGCAGACCGGGAGCCAGCAATCAGCCCCAGCATTTT
TRBJ1-4,NA,NA,TRBV11-2,CASSLGRGTKHEKLFF,TGTGCCAGCAGCTTAGGTAGGGGCACCAAACATGAAAAACTGTTTTTT
TRBJ2-7,NA,NA,TRBV15,CATSNTNEQYF,TGTGCCACCAGCAATACAAACGAGCAGTACTTC
TRBJ1-2,NA,NA,TRBV29-1,CSVERLSNYGYTF,TGCAGCGTGGAAAGACTGAGCAACTATGGCTACACCTTC
TRBJ1-2,NA,NA,TRBV5-1,CASSPVAGTNYGYTF,TGCGCCAGCAGCCCCGTCGCCGGGACTAACTATGGCTACACCTTC
TRBJ2-7,TRBD2,NA,TRBV9,CASSPQRGRDYEQYF,TGTGCCAGCAGCCCTCAGCGGGGGCGAGACTACGAGCAGTACTTC
TRBJ2-2,NA,NA,TRBV29-1,CSVHSGGAVGELFF,TGCAGCGTCCACAGTGGGGGGGCCGTCGGGGAGCTGTTTTTT
TRBJ1-2,TRBD1,NA,TRBV2,CASWTGLYGYTF,TGTGCCAGCTGGACAGGCCTCTATGGCTACACCTTC
TRBJ2-7,TRBD1,once,TRBV5-6,CASSIRTGLAYEQYF,TGTGCCAGCAGCATCCGGACAGGGTTAGCCTACGAGCAGTACTTC
TRBJ1-2,TRBD1,NA,TRBV29-1,CSVVGQSYGYTF,TGCAGCGTTGTGGGACAGTCCTATGGCTACACCTTC
TRBJ1-5,TRBD1,NA,TRBV28,CASSLLTGANQPQHF,TGTGCCAGCAGTTTATTGACAGGGGCCAATCAGCCCCAGCATTTT
TRBJ1-5,TRBD1,NA,TRBV19,CASSPLIQGLWQPQHF,TGTGCCAGTAGTCCCCTGATACAGGGGTTGTGGCAGCCCCAGCATTTT
TRBJ2-6,NA,NA,TRBV3-1/TRBV3-2,CASSQELNSGANVLTF,TGTGCCAGCAGCCAAGAACTAAACTCTGGGGCCAACGTCCTGACTTTC
TRBJ1-4,NA,NA,TRBV27,CASSPTGGVNEKLFF,TGTGCCAGCAGTCCCACGGGGGGAGTAAATGAAAAACTGTTTTTT
TRBJ1-1,NA,NA,TRBV5-4,CASSLGLDTEAFF,TGTGCCAGCAGCTTAGGACTGGACACTGAAGCTTTCTTT
TRBJ1-5,NA,NA,TRBV4-2,CASSQVEGGLNQPQHF,TGTGCCAGCAGCCAAGTAGAGGGGGGGCTGAATCAGCCCCAGCATTTT
TRBJ1-1,NA,NA,TRBV27,CATSAKNTEAFF,TGTGCCACCTCCGCTAAGAACACTGAAGCTTTCTTT
TRBJ2-7,NA,NA,TRBV6-6,CASSDIANSYEQYF,TGTGCCAGCAGTGACATCGCGAACTCCTACGAGCAGTACTTC
TRBJ2-3,TRBD1,NA,TRBV7-6,CATLWGQGRADTQYF,TGTGCCACCCTCTGGGGACAGGGTAGGGCAGATACGCAGTATTTT
TRBJ2-1,TRBD2,NA,TRBV6-1,CASSEGLAGLRGEQFF,TGTGCCAGCAGTGAAGGTCTAGCGGGTCTTAGGGGTGAGCAGTTCTTC
TRBJ1-2,TRBD1,NA,TRBV14,CASSHSRGTGYGYTF,TGTGCCAGCAGCCACTCACGAGGGACAGGCTATGGCTACACCTTC
TRBJ2-7,TRBD1,NA,TRBV7-2,CASSPKWTGGPFASEQYF,TGTGCCAGCAGCCCTAAATGGACAGGGGGCCCCTTTGCGAGCGAGCAGTACTTC
TRBJ1-5,TRBD1,NA,TRBV27,CASADRGNQPQHF,TGTGCCAGCGCCGACAGGGGCAATCAGCCCCAGCATTTT
TRBJ2-7,TRBD2,NA,TRBV3-1/TRBV3-2,CASSQETLAGLWKYF,TGTGCCAGCAGCCAAGAGACACTAGCGGGGTTGTGGAAGTACTTC
TRBJ2-7,TRBD1,NA,TRBV13,CASSLGRGGVEQYF,TGTGCCAGCAGCTTAGGGAGAGGGGGCGTCGAGCAGTACTTC
TRBJ2-7,TRBD2,NA,TRBV5-6,CASSFPGEGLAVSNYEQYF,TGTGCCAGCAGCTTCCCAGGGGAGGGACTAGCGGTGTCTAACTACGAGCAGTACTTC
TRBJ2-7,TRBD1,NA,TRBV27,CASSLSGTGQYEQYF,TGTGCCAGCAGTTTATCCGGGACAGGGCAATACGAGCAGTACTTC
TRBJ1-5,NA,NA,TRBV5-6,CASSLGQSNQPQHF,TGTGCCAGCAGCTTGGGACAGAGCAATCAGCCCCAGCATTTT
TRBJ2-7,TRBD1,NA,TRBV27,CASSPPDRAYEQYF,TGTGCCAGCAGTCCTCCGGACAGGGCTTACGAGCAGTACTTC
TRBJ1-1,NA,NA,TRBV4-1,CASSQVQGNEAFF,TGCGCCAGCAGCCAAGTTCAGGGTAATGAAGCTTTCTTT
TRBJ1-1,NA,NA,TRBV7-2,CASSRTVSHVGTMNTEAFF,TGTGCCAGCAGCCGGACAGTCTCGCACGTGGGCACTATGAACACTGAAGCTTTCTTT
TRBJ2-1,NA,NA,TRBV27,CASSFNDNEQFF,TGTGCCAGCAGTTTCAATGACAATGAGCAGTTCTTC
TRBJ2-7,TRBD1,NA,TRBV2,CASRTDRGYEQYF,TGTGCCAGCAGAACCGACAGGGGTTACGAGCAGTACTTC
TRBJ2-2,NA,NA,TRBV27,CASSVQARGGELFF,TGTGCCAGCAGTGTCCAGGCTCGGGGCGGGGAGCTGTTTTTT
TRBJ1-1,TRBD1,NA,TRBV12-3/TRBV12-4,CASRGDRNTEAFF,TGTGCCAGCAGGGGGGACAGGAACACTGAAGCTTTCTTT
TRBJ2-3,NA,NA,TRBV13,CASSLRGSTDTQYF,TGTGCCAGCAGCCTACGGGGTAGCACAGATACGCAGTATTTT
TRBJ1-2,NA,NA,TRBV10-1,CASSSQKSLYGYTF,TGCGCCAGCAGTTCACAAAAATCCCTCTATGGCTACACCTTC
TRBJ1-1,TRBD1,NA,TRBV28,CASSSLTMTGGNTEAFF,TGTGCCAGCAGTTCCTTAACCATGACAGGGGGCAACACTGAAGCTTTCTTT
TRBJ1-1,NA,NA,TRBV5-4,CASSLGDTEAFF,TGTGCCAGCAGCTTAGGGGACACTGAAGCTTTCTTT
TRBJ1-5,TRBD1,NA,TRBV13,CASSHGTGANQPQHF,TGTGCCAGCAGCCATGGGACAGGGGCCAATCAGCCCCAGCATTTT